Below, 24 T cell receptor beta chains from the same sample are listed, as sequenced in a study of T cell clonality in common variable immunodeficiency. TCRdb keeps only in-frame clones here, not all; method: immunoSEQ multiplex PCR. The sample has under 50,000 clones, none seen only once. The sequenced sample consisted of peripheral blood mononuclear cells. These receptors all come from a person between 18 and 69 years old in good health.

The sample holds a few counts of this clone. Just one base apart from a much larger clone, this may be a read error. The read ends 3 residues before the CDR3 terminus; that terminus is restored from the germline J gene. J is TRBJ2-2 and V is TRBV19; 10 bases are shared with TRBD1. The CDR3 runs 13 residues. CDR1 and CDR2 from the germline V gene are LNHDA and SQIVND (reference sequence). Partial CDR3 DNA: TGTGCCATTTCGGACAGGGGGTATTCACCG. Amino acids: CAISDRGYSP. The full CDR3 is CAISDRGYSPLFF.

This clone was recorded many times. Mismatch with germline at one junction end may stem from a read error. The DNA ends 3 residues before the CDR3 does, and the rest of the CDR3 is filled in from the germline J gene. The rearrangement links TRBV4-2 to TRBJ2-1; D may be TRBD1 (6 bases). The length of the CDR3 is 14 residues. CDR1 is LGHNA and CDR2 is YNFKEQ in the germline V gene. CDR3 bases read: TGCGCCAGCAGCCAAGCCAGGGGAAGGAATGAG. The encoded protein is CASSQARGRNE. In full, the CDR3 reads CASSQARGRNEQFF.

There are many counts of this clone. With the read ending 3 residues before the CDR3 end, the germline J gene is used to fill in that end. J is TRBJ2-7 and V is TRBV19; D is unclear. The V gene lost 3 bases and the J gene lost 6 bases, with 9 bases spanning the gap. Germline-derived CDR1 and CDR2 are LNHDA and SQIVND (reference sequence). CDR3 size: 12 residues. The CDR3 loop is CASSINTVEQYF. The sequenced part of the CDR3 DNA is TGTGCCAGTAGTATCAACACAGTCGAG. Drawing the rest from reference TRBV19 and TRBJ2-7, the complete variable domain is DGGITQSPKYLFRKEGQNVTLSCEQNLNHDAMYWYRQDPGQGLRLIYYSQIVNDFQKGDIAEGYSVSREKKESFPLTVTSAQKNPTAFYLCASSINTVEQYFGPGTRLTVT.

This clone was seen ten or more times. The read terminates 3 residues before the CDR3 end, so the remaining end is supplied by the germline J gene. This rearrangement joins TRBV6-4 to TRBJ2-3, with 9 bases identical to TRBD2. This CDR3 is 16 amino acids long. After removal of 0 bases from V and 2 bases from J, the junction contained 3 bases not matched to a gene. Per germline, CDR1 MRHNA and CDR2 SNTAGT. Partial CDR3 DNA: TGTGCCAGCAGTGACTCGCCTAGCGGGGACACAGATACG. It specifies CASSDSPSGDTDT. From start to end, the CDR3 is CASSDSPSGDTDTQYF.

This clone was detected many times. The read ends 3 residues early relative to the CDR3; the germline J gene fills the gap. The chain links TRBV20-1 to TRBJ1-1; D possibly corresponds to TRBD1 (6 bases). Trimming removed 5 bases from V and 0 bases from J, with 13 bases in between. Germline V gene sequence: CDR1 DFQATT, CDR2 SNEGSKA (reference sequence). The CDR3 extends over 14 amino acids. This CDR3 is CSAGRGLMNTEAFF. The CDR3 DNA, read in part, is TGCAGTGCTGGGCGGGGGCTTATGAACACTGAA.

This clone came up a few times. With the read ending 3 residues before the CDR3 end, the germline J gene is used to fill in that end. The chain uses TRBV7-9 and TRBJ1-6; 8 bases are a match to TRBD1. Per germline, CDR1 SEHNR and CDR2 FQNEAQ (reference sequence). Trimming cost V 5 bases and J 10 bases; bases outside gene matches: 7. The CDR3 covers 14 residues. CDR3 loop: CASSPTGASSPLHF. The part of the CDR3 DNA that was read is TGTGCCAGCAGCCCGACAGGGGCGAGCTCACCC.

This clone was seen repeatedly, ten times or more. The read falls 3 residues short of the CDR3 end, and the missing part is taken from the germline J gene. The chain couples TRBV12-5 to TRBJ2-1; 9 nucleotides align to TRBD1. Trimming at V came to 5 bases and at J to 5 bases, leaving 10 bases not matched to a gene. This CDR3 contains 16 residues. Per germline, CDR1 LGHNT and CDR2 FRNRAP. The sequenced CDR3 bases are TGTGCTAGTGGTGGAGGGGGACAGGGCCTCCACAATGAG. Protein sequence: CASGGGGQGLHNE. The entire CDR3 protein reads CASGGGGQGLHNEQFF.

This clone appeared many times. CDR3 DNA, as far as it was read: TGTGCCAGCAGCCAGAGGACAGGGCACACAGATACG. Translated: CASSQRTGHTDT. The CDR3 reads in full as CASSQRTGHTDTQYF. V gene TRBV14 combines with J gene TRBJ2-3; 8 bases are a match to TRBD1. Read coverage stops 3 residues before the CDR3 terminus; the germline J gene supplies the remainder. This CDR3 has 15 amino acids. Germline V gene data show CDR1 as SGHDN and CDR2 as FVKESK. V shed 3 bases and J 2 bases; nucleotides not matched to a gene: 4. Full variable domain (outside the CDR3, taken from reference TRBV14 and TRBJ2-3): EAGVTQFPSHSVIEKGQTVTLRCDPISGHDNLYWYRRVMGKEIKFLLHFVKESKQDESGMPNNRFLAERTGGTYSTLKVQPAELEDSGVYFCASSQRTGHTDTQYFGPGTRLTVL.

This clone was detected ten times or more. The sequenced fragment ends 3 residues before the CDR3 boundary, so the rest is inferred from the germline J gene. V usage is TRBV19 and J usage is TRBJ2-7, with D possibly matching TRBD1 (6 bases). This CDR3 region has 14 residues. The ends were cut back, 3 bases at V and 2 bases at J, with 11 bases in the middle. Germline V gene lookup returns CDR1 LNHDA and CDR2 SQIVND (reference sequence). CDR3 DNA (partial): TGTGCCAGTAGTATCTACGCAGGGGCCTACGAG. It translates to CASSIYAGAYE. From start to end, the CDR3 is CASSIYAGAYEQYF.

This clone was recorded many times. Sequencing ends 3 residues short of the CDR3 end; the germline J gene provides the rest. The gene calls are TRBV30 and TRBJ1-2; 9 nucleotides align to TRBD1. Trimming removed 0 bases from V and 2 bases from J; junction bases left unmatched: 13. CDR1 is GTSNPN and CDR2 is SVGIG in the germline V gene (reference sequence). The CDR3 is 18 residues long. This CDR3 is CAWSVRGQGGRWNYGYTF. The sequenced part of the CDR3 DNA is TGTGCCTGGAGTGTAAGGGGACAGGGTGGCCGTTGGAACTATGGC.

This clone has a count of ten or more. The read finishes 3 residues shy of the CDR3 end, and the germline J gene is used to complete it. This chain links TRBV2 with TRBJ1-4, with D maybe TRBD1 (5 bases). Per germline, CDR1 SNHLY and CDR2 FYNNEI. The CDR3 is 16 residues long. V was cut by 8 bases and J by 2 bases, with 18 bases left in between. CDR3 protein: CASGVSRAGTNEKLFF. CDR3 DNA (partial): TGTGCCAGCGGAGTGTCGAGGGCAGGGACTAATGAAAAA.

This clone was detected many times. The DNA read from the CDR3 is TGTGCCAGCAGTTTAGAGGGACTAGCGGGAGGGCCCCACGAG. Protein sequence: CASSLEGLAGGPHE. The whole CDR3 sequence is CASSLEGLAGGPHEQYF. The chain uses TRBV12-3 or TRBV12-4 and TRBJ2-7; 16 bases line up with TRBD2. The read is 3 residues too short to cover the CDR3 end, so that end is filled in from the germline J gene. V shed 1 base and J 5 bases; nucleotides not matched to a gene: 5. This CDR3 has 17 residues.

This clone was recorded at least ten times. The sequence runs out 3 residues before the end of the CDR3; the remainder is reconstructed from the germline J gene. The V call is TRBV7-3, the J call TRBJ2-5; 12 bases align to TRBD2. Germline V CDR1 and CDR2: SGHTA, FQGTGA. With V trimmed by 3 bases and J by 5 bases, 4 bases remained unmatched. The CDR3 covers 15 residues. The CDR3 sequence: CASSFLAGGRETQYF. The sequenced part of the CDR3 DNA is TGTGCCAGCAGCTTTCTAGCGGGAGGGAGGGAGACC.

This clone has at least ten counts. The read gets to within 3 residues of the CDR3 end, and the germline J gene fills in the rest. The chain carries TRBV20-1 and TRBJ2-3; D remains unclear. V was pared by 6 bases and J by 6 bases, with 10 bases between. The CDR3 length is 11 residues. The germline CDR1 and CDR2 sequences are DFQATT and SNEGSKA (reference sequence). The CDR3 bases that were read are TGCAGTGCAATTTACAAGGATACG. Its protein product is CSAIYKDT. The complete CDR3 protein is CSAIYKDTQYF.

This clone was found many times. The CDR3 end is not reached by the read, which stops 3 residues before it; the germline J gene fills it in. The chain employs TRBV20-1 and TRBJ2-5; TRBD2 is a possible D gene (6 bases). This CDR3 region has 14 residues. The germline V and J ends were trimmed by 3 bases and 2 bases, with 13 bases remaining between them. Germline V gives CDR1 DFQATT, CDR2 SNEGSKA (reference sequence). CDR3 DNA, as far as it was read: TGCAGTGCTAGGACTTTAGCGGAACAAGAGACC. This sequence encodes CSARTLAEQET. The whole CDR3 is CSARTLAEQETQYF.

This clone has at least ten counts. The DNA ends 3 residues before the CDR3 does, and the rest of the CDR3 is filled in from the germline J gene. The rearrangement links TRBV6-2 or TRBV6-3 to TRBJ1-3, with D possibly TRBD1 on 5 matching bases. Germline V gene data show CDR1 as MNHEY and CDR2 as SVGEGT. The CDR3 has 14 amino acids. Trimming cost V 2 bases and J 4 bases, with 9 bases left between them. The sequenced CDR3 bases are TGTGCCAGCAGTTACGGGACTTTGGGAAACACC. Translated: CASSYGTLGNT. The CDR3, in full, reads CASSYGTLGNTIYF.

This clone occurred many times. The read is 3 residues too short to cover the CDR3 end, so that end is filled in from the germline J gene. The rearrangement joins TRBV10-3 to TRBJ2-1, with 8 bases matching TRBD1. CDR3 size: 14 residues. Germline CDR1 and CDR2: ENHRY and SYGVKD. The V segment lost 9 bases and the J segment 0 bases; nucleotides outside the gene matches: 4. The CDR3 here is CAINDRGSYNEQFF. CDR3 bases read: TGTGCCATTAACGACAGGGGCTCCTACAATGAG.

There are a few counts of this clone. The CDR3 end lies 3 residues beyond the end of the read and is filled in from the germline J gene. The genes are TRBV10-2 and TRBJ1-1, with a weak D call TRBD1 (5 bases). The CDR3 runs 14 residues. V shed 2 bases and J shed 5 bases, with 12 bases lying between them. Germline CDR1 and CDR2: WSHSY and SAAADI. CDR3 DNA (partial): TGCGCCAGCAGTGAGGGGGGGTCCTCGACTGAA. Translated: CASSEGGSSTE. The full CDR3 is CASSEGGSSTEAFF.

This clone was picked up many times. Sequencing ends 3 residues short of the CDR3 end; the germline J gene provides the rest. Different DNA sequences within this sample yield the same CDR3. The chain combines TRBV5-1 with TRBJ2-5; 9 positions match TRBD1. Germline values: CDR1 SGHRS, CDR2 YFSETQ. With 4 bases clipped from V and 4 bases from J, the junction kept 5 bases outside the gene matches. This CDR3 has 14 residues. The CDR3 protein is CASSLDRGGETQYF. Incomplete CDR3 DNA: TGCGCCAGCAGCCTCGACAGGGGGGGAGAGACC.

This clone was counted at least ten times. Coverage ceases 3 residues before the CDR3 finishes, and the germline J gene fills in the end. The chain has TRBV18 and TRBJ1-1; D call uncertain. Trimming left V 3 bases short and J 3 bases short, with 14 bases between. This CDR3 contains 15 residues. The germline V gene has CDR1 KGHSH and CDR2 LQKENI. The DNA read from the CDR3 is TGTGCCAGCTCACCTGCGACGGGTACGGACACTGAA. Amino acids: CASSPATGTDTE. In full, the CDR3 is CASSPATGTDTEAFF.

The sample holds a few counts of this clone. The read ends 3 residues early relative to the CDR3; the germline J gene fills the gap. The chain is built from TRBV5-4 and TRBJ2-1, with 8 bases matching TRBD2. Germline V gene lookup returns CDR1 SGHNT and CDR2 YYREEE (reference sequence). The CDR3 loop spans 14 amino acids. Losses at the gene ends were 1 base for V and 8 bases for J; bases not matched to a gene: 5. The sequenced CDR3 bases are TGTGCCAGCAGCTTGTCGGGGGGGGAGGATGAG. As protein: CASSLSGGEDE. The entire CDR3 reads CASSLSGGEDEQFF. The whole variable domain, filled in from reference TRBV5-4 and TRBJ2-1, reads ETGVTQSPTHLIKTRGQQVTLRCSSQSGHNTVSWYQQALGQGPQFIFQYYREEENGRGNFPPRFSGLQFPNYSSELNVNALELDDSALYLCASSLSGGEDEQFFGPGTRLTVL.

This clone came up a few times. The read falls 3 residues short of the CDR3 end, and the missing part is taken from the germline J gene. The chain couples TRBV20-1 to TRBJ2-7; TRBD2 is a possible D gene (6 bases). Germline lookup yields CDR1 DFQATT and CDR2 SNEGSKA (reference sequence). The V end was cut by 6 bases, the J end by 6 bases, with 15 bases between. The CDR3 contains 12 residues. The chain's CDR3 is CSAQGPGVEQYF. CDR3 DNA (partial): TGCAGTGCCCAAGGACCGGGGGTCGAG.

This clone was seen many times. The observed sequence ends 3 residues before the CDR3 terminus, with the missing tail filled in from the germline J gene. This rearrangement joins TRBV20-1 to TRBJ2-3; D might be TRBD2 (6 bases). Trimming left V 6 bases short and J 4 bases short, with 23 bases between. The CDR3 sequence is 16 residues long. Germline CDR1 and CDR2: DFQATT and SNEGSKA (reference sequence). The CDR3 sequence is CSADVAGSTLSDTQYF. Partial CDR3 DNA: TGCAGTGCCGATGTCGCGGGGTCCACATTATCAGATACG.

In its sample, this clone was seen many times. Sequencing ends 3 residues short of the CDR3 end; the germline J gene provides the rest. V is TRBV20-1 and J is TRBJ2-5; 8 nucleotides match TRBD1. There are 14 residues in the CDR3. The J segment lost 5 bases and the V segment lost 5 bases, leaving 10 bases of the junction unmatched. Germline lookup yields CDR1 DFQATT and CDR2 SNEGSKA (reference sequence). CDR3 DNA, as far as it was read: TGCAGTGCTCTTTACAGGGGGTCCGGCGAGACC. Translation gives CSALYRGSGET. The full CDR3 reads CSALYRGSGETQYF.